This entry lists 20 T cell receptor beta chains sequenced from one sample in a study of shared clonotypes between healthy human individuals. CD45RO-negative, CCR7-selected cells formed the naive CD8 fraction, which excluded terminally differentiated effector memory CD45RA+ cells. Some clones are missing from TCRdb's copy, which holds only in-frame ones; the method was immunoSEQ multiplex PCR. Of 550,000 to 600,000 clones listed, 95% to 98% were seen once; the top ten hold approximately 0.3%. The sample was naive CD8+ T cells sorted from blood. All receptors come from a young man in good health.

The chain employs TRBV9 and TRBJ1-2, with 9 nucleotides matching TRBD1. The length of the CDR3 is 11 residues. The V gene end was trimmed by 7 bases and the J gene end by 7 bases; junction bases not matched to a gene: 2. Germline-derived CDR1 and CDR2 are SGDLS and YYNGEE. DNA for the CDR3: TGTGCCAGCGGGGACAGGGCTGGCTACACCTTC. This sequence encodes CASGDRAGYTF.

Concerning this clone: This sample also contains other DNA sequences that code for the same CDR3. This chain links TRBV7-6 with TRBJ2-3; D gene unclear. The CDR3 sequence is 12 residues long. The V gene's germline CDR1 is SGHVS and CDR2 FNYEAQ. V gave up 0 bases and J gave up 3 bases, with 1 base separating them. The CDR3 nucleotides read TGTGCCAGCAGCTTAGCTACAGATACGCAGTATTTT. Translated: CASSLATDTQYF. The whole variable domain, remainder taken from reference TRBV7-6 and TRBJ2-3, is GAGVSQSPRYKVTKRGQDVALRCDPISGHVSLYWYRQALGQGPEFLTYFNYEAQQDKSGLPNDRFSAERPEGSISTLTIQRTEQRDSAMYRCASSLATDTQYFGPGTRLTVL.

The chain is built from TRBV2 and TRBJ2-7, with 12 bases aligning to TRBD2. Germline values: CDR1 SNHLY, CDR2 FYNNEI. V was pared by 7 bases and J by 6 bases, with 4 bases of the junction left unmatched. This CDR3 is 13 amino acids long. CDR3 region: CASIRLAGAEQYF. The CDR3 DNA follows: TGTGCCAGCATCCGACTAGCGGGGGCCGAGCAGTACTTC.

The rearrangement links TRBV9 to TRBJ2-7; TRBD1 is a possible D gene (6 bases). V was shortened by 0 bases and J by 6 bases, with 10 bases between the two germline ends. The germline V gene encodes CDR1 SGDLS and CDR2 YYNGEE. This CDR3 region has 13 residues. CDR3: CASSVVSGVEQYF. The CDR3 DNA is TGTGCCAGCAGCGTAGTTTCAGGGGTCGAGCAGTACTTC.

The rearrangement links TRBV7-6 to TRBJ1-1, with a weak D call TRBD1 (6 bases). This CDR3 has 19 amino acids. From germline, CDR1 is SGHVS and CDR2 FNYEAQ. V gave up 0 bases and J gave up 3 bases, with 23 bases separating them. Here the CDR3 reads CASSLAGAGGAFLYTEAFF. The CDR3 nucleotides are TGTGCCAGCAGCTTAGCCGGTGCGGGGGGGGCGTTTTTGTACACTGAAGCTTTCTTT.

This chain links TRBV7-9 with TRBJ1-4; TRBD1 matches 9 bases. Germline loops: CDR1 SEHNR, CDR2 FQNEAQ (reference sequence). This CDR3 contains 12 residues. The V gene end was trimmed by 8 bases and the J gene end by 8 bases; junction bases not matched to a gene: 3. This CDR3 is CASLGQGEKLFF. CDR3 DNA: TGTGCCAGCTTGGGACAGGGAGAAAAACTGTTTTTT.

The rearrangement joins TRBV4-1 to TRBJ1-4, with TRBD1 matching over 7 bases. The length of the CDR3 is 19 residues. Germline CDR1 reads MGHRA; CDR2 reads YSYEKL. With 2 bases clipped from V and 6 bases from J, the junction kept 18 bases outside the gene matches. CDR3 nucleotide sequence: TGCGCCAGCAGCCAACTACCCTACTCGGAGACAGGGTCTGATGAAAAACTGTTTTTT. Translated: CASSQLPYSETGSDEKLFF.

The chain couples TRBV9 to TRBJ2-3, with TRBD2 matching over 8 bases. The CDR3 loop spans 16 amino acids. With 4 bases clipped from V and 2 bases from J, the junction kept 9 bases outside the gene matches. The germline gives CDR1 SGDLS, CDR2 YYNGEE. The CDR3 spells CASSPGTRPFTDTQYF. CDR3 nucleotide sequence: TGTGCCAGCAGCCCGGGGACTAGACCTTTCACAGATACGCAGTATTTT.

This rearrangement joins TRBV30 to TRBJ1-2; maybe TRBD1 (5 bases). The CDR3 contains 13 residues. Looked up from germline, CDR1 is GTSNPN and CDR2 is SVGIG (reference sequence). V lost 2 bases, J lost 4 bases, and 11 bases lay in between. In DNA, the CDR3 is TGTGCCTGGAGTCGGGACCCCTTCTATGGCTACACCTTC. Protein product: CAWSRDPFYGYTF.

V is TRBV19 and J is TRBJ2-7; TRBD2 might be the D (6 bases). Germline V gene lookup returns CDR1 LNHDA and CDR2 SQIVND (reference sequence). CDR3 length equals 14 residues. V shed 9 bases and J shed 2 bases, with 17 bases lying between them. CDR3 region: CASRRRDAPYEQYF. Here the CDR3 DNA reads TGTGCCAGCCGGAGGAGGGACGCCCCCTACGAGCAGTACTTC.

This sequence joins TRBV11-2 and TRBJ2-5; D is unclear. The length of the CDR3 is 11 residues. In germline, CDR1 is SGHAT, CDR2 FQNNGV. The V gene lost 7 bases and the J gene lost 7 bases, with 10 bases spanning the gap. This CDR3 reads CASTSSGTQYF. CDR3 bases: TGTGCCAGCACCTCGTCGGGGACCCAGTACTTC. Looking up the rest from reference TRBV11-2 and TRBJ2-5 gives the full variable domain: EAGVAQSPRYKIIEKRQSVAFWCNPISGHATLYWYQQILGQGPKLLIQFQNNGVVDDSQLPKDRFSAERLKGVDSTLKIQPAKLEDSAVYLCASTSSGTQYFGPGTRLLVL.

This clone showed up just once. CDR3 in amino acids: CASSSDGGIEKLFF. CDR3 nucleotides: TGTGCCAGCAGTTCGGACGGGGGAATTGAAAAACTGTTTTTT. The V call is TRBV6-5, the J call TRBJ1-4; D perhaps matches TRBD1 (5 bases). With 4 bases removed from V and 7 bases from J, the gap between germline ends came to 13 bases. This CDR3 spans 14 amino acids. CDR1 MNHEY and CDR2 SVGAGI come from the germline V gene.

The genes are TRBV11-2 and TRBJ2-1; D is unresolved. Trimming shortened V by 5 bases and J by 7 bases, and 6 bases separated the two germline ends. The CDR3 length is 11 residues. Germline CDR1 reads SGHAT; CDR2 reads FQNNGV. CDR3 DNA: TGTGCCAGCAGCGCATCGAATGAGCAGTTCTTC. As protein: CASSASNEQFF.

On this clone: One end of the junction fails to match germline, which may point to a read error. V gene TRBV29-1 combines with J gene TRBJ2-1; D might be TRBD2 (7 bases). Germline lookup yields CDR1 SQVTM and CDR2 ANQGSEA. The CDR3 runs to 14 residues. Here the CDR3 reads CSVLGGGSPDEQLF. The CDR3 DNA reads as TGCAGCGTCCTGGGGGGCGGGAGTCCGGATGAGCAGCTCTTC.

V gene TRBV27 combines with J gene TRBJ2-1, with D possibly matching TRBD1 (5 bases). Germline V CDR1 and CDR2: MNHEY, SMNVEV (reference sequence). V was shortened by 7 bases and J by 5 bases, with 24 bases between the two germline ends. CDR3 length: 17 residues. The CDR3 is CASTRQGAAGIDNEQFF. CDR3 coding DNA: TGTGCCAGCACAAGGCAAGGGGCGGCCGGTATAGACAATGAGCAGTTCTTC.

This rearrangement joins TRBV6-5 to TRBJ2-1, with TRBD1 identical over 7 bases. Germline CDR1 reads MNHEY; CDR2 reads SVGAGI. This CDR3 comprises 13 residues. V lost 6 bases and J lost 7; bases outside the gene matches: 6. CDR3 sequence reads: CASRTGHWNEQFF. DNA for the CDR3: TGTGCCAGCAGGACAGGGCATTGGAATGAGCAGTTCTTC.

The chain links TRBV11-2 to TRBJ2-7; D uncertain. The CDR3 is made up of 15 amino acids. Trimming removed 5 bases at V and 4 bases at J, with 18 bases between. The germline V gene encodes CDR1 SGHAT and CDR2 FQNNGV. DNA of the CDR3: TGTGCCAGCAGCCAAGGGTTAACCCGGATATACGAGCAGTACTTC. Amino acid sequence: CASSQGLTRIYEQYF.

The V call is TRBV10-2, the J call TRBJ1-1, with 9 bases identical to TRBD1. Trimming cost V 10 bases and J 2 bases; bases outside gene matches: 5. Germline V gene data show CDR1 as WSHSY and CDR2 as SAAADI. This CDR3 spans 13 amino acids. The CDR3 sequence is CATGGQGNTEAFF. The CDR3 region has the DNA TGCGCCACCGGGGGACAGGGAAACACTGAAGCTTTCTTT.

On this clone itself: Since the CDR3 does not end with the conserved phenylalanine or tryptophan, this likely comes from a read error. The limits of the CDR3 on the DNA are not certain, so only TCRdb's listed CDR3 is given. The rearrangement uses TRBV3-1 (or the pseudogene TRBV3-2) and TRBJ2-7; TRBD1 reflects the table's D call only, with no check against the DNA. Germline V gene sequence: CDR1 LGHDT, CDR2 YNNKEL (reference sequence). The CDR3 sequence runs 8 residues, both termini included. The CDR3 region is CASSRTGP.

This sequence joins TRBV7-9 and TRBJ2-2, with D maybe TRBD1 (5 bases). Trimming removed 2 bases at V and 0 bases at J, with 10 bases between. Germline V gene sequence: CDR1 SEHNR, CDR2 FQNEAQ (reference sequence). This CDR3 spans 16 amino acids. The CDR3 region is CASSLTTAANTGELFF. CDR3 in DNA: TGTGCCAGCAGCTTAACGACAGCCGCGAACACCGGGGAGCTGTTTTTT.